The rows below give T cell receptor beta chains drawn from one sample of a study of human T cells and chemical hapten exposure. TCRdb reprocessed the RACE reads via MiXCR and lists one record per CDR3 protein. The data contain about 98,000 distinct CDR3 sequences, roughly a tenth of them seen just once; the ten biggest clones take up approximately 3.3%. Sequenced material: whole blood, taken in connection with sensitization to the hapten diphenylcyclopropenone (DPC). The receptors stem from a woman aged 55-70 years with alopecia areata. Some clones in this sample may be carry-over from other donors' samples. Each CDR3 is given with its conserved first and last residue. Fields, in order: J gene, D gene, V gene, clone size, CDR3 protein, CDR3 DNA. A D gene is named only where the DNA matches it firmly. Some rows mark clone size as missing; the rest say once, few, many or name a class of expanded clone.

TRBJ2-3,TRBD2,TRBV7-2,few,CASSRIAGGDTQYF,TGTGCCAGCAGCCGCATAGCGGGGGGAGATACGCAGTATTTT
TRBJ1-4,.,TRBV14,many,CASSQDIVGEKLFF,TGTGCCAGCAGCCAAGATATAGTGGGCGAAAAACTGTTTTTT
TRBJ1-2,.,TRBV10-3,few,CAINRSGGGYGYTF,TGTGCCATCAACCGAAGTGGAGGGGGGTATGGCTACACCTTC
TRBJ1-3,TRBD1,TRBV20-1,few,CSAQTGFSGNTIYF,TGCAGTGCTCAGACAGGGTTCTCTGGAAACACCATATATTTT
TRBJ2-5,.,TRBV7-9,many,CASSLGGRTRHQETQYF,TGTGCCAGCAGCTTGGGCGGGCGGACACGCCACCAAGAGACCCAGTACTTC
TRBJ2-7,TRBD2,TRBV3-1,many,CASSGGAYEQYF,TGTGCCAGCAGCGGGGGGGCCTACGAGCAGTACTTC
TRBJ2-7,.,TRBV5-1,many,CASSLALGTDPYEQYF,TGCGCCAGCAGCTTGGCCTTAGGGACTGACCCCTACGAGCAGTACTTC
TRBJ1-2,.,TRBV28,few,CASSWGQDYGYTF,TGTGCCAGCAGTTGGGGACAAGACTATGGCTACACCTTC
TRBJ2-3,.,TRBV2,.,CARGGDTQYF,TGTGCCAGAGGGGGAGATACGCAGTATTTT
TRBJ1-2,.,TRBV5-6,few,CASSFRGQLSYGYTF,TGTGCCAGCAGCTTTCGCGGACAGCTTTCCTATGGCTACACCTTC
TRBJ2-2,.,TRBV15,.,CATRDTGELFF,TGTGCCACCAGGGACACCGGGGAGCTGTTTTTT
TRBJ2-1,TRBD1,TRBV30,.,CAWSLWTGADEQFF,TGTGCCTGGAGTCTATGGACAGGGGCGGATGAGCAGTTCTTC
TRBJ2-2,.,TRBV7-2,many,CASNQWSGELFF,TGTGCCAGCAATCAATGGAGCGGGGAGCTGTTTTTT
TRBJ2-3,TRBD2,TRBV5-4,few,CASSPQGLAGGKNTQYF,TGTGCCAGCAGCCCCCAGGGACTAGCGGGGGGGAAAAATACGCAGTATTTT
TRBJ2-5,TRBD2,TRBV7-6,few,CASRPTSGGKETQYF,TGTGCCAGCAGGCCGACTAGCGGGGGAAAAGAGACCCAGTACTTC
TRBJ2-3,.,TRBV12-3/TRBV12-4,many,CASTLTGSTDTQYF,TGTGCCAGCACCTTGACGGGAAGCACAGATACGCAGTATTTT
TRBJ1-2,.,TRBV29-1,few,CSVDRSLDSNYGYTF,TGCAGCGTTGACAGGTCCTTGGACAGTAACTATGGCTACACCTTC
TRBJ2-2,.,TRBV25-1,.,CASSDPGRIRGELFF,TGTGCCAGCAGTGATCCCGGGCGAATACGCGGGGAGCTGTTTTTT
TRBJ1-2,.,TRBV18,many,CASSPLGQFDYGYTF,TGTGCCAGCTCACCTCTTGGCCAGTTTGACTATGGCTACACCTTC
TRBJ2-5,.,TRBV29-1,few,CSVEYRQDQETQYF,TGCAGCGTTGAGTACAGACAGGACCAAGAGACCCAGTACTTC
TRBJ1-1,TRBD1,TRBV30,many,CASNRGMNTEAFF,TGTGCTTCAAACAGGGGGATGAACACTGAAGCTTTCTTT
TRBJ1-2,.,TRBV20-1,many,CSAKPGVSTGYTF,TGCAGTGCTAAACCAGGGGTTTCGACTGGCTACACCTTC
TRBJ1-1,.,TRBV2,many,CASRMRFLATEAFF,TGTGCCAGCAGGATGAGGTTCCTCGCCACTGAAGCTTTCTTT
TRBJ1-6,.,TRBV3-1,many,CASSRLTRANSPLHF,TGTGCCAGCAGCCGCCTTACCAGGGCTAATTCACCCCTCCACTTT
TRBJ2-6,TRBD2,TRBV2,few,CASSQRLAGGSGANVLTF,TGTGCCAGCAGTCAAAGACTAGCGGGGGGCTCTGGGGCCAACGTCCTGACTTTC
TRBJ1-5,TRBD1,TRBV10-2,many,CASSPLLTGGGNQPQHF,TGCGCCAGCAGTCCCCTACTGACAGGGGGTGGCAATCAGCCCCAGCATTTT
TRBJ2-5,TRBD2,TRBV4-2,few,CASSQGASGVIKETQYF,TGTGCCAGCAGCCAAGGGGCTAGCGGGGTTATAAAAGAGACCCAGTACTTC
TRBJ2-1,TRBD2,TRBV20-1,many,CSASPPHSGPFYNEQFF,TGCAGTGCCTCGCCCCCCCATAGCGGGCCTTTTTACAATGAGCAGTTCTTC
TRBJ2-2,TRBD1,TRBV3-1,many,CASSQMTGANTGELFF,TGTGCCAGCAGCCAAATGACAGGGGCGAACACCGGGGAGCTGTTTTTT
TRBJ2-5,TRBD1,TRBV10-3,.,CAISKDRGGQETQYF,TGTGCCATCAGCAAAGACAGGGGCGGCCAAGAGACCCAGTACTTC